The rows below give T cell receptor beta chains drawn from one sample of a study of blood T cell repertoires in COVID-19. Sequencing used immunoSEQ multiplex PCR; TCRdb keeps in-frame clones, though not all of them. This sample carries 100,000 to 150,000 clones, approximately 81% of them seen once, and the ten largest clones take 3.8%. The specimen sequenced was peripheral blood. The receptor set was obtained from a woman aged 50 to 60 with acute or convalescent COVID-19. Each CDR3 is given with its conserved first and last residue. The order of the fields is V gene, clone size, J gene, CDR3 length, D gene, CDR3 DNA, CDR3 protein. The D gene is left open where the match is weak. Size is stated for part of the rows, as once, few or many counts, or as a class when the clone is expanded.

TRBV18	few	TRBJ2-2	15	TRBD2	TGTGCCAGCTCACCCTCCGGGAGGTCCCCCGGGGAGCTGTTTTTT	CASSPSGRSPGELFF
TRBV19	NA	TRBJ1-5	14	NA	TGTGCCAGTAGGCCAAACTATAGCAATCAGCCCCAGCATTTT	CASRPNYSNQPQHF
TRBV28	NA	TRBJ2-7	14	TRBD2	TGTGCCAGCACCTCCGGGGGGGGGCGCAACGAGCAGTACTTC	CASTSGGGRNEQYF
TRBV7-3	NA	TRBJ2-7	15	TRBD1	TGTGCCAGCAGCCTAGACAGGGCGACGTCCTACGAGCAGTACTTC	CASSLDRATSYEQYF
TRBV5-6	NA	TRBJ1-2	14	NA	TGTGCCAGCAGCTTGGAGGGGCGCTTCTATGGCTACACCTTC	CASSLEGRFYGYTF
TRBV27	few	TRBJ1-5	15	TRBD1	TGTGCCAGCAGTTCAGACAGGGGCCGACATCAGCCCCAGCATTTT	CASSSDRGRHQPQHF
TRBV25-1	few	TRBJ2-5	14	NA	TGTGCCAGCACCGAATCAGGGATTCAAGAGACCCAGTACTTC	CASTESGIQETQYF
TRBV28	NA	TRBJ1-4	12	NA	TGTGCCAGCAGGGACGCGGGTGAAAAACTGTTTTTT	CASRDAGEKLFF
TRBV7-6	NA	TRBJ2-1	14	NA	TGTGCCAGCAGCTTAGCACAGGGTGGGAATGAGCAGTTCTTC	CASSLAQGGNEQFF
TRBV12-3/TRBV12-4	NA	TRBJ1-2	13	NA	TGTGCCAGCAGCCCACAGCCGAACTATGGCTACACCTTC	CASSPQPNYGYTF
TRBV27	NA	TRBJ2-3	15	TRBD2	TGTGCCAGCAGGTCTAGCGGGGGGCTCACAGATACGCAGTATTTT	CASRSSGGLTDTQYF
TRBV28	NA	TRBJ1-5	14	TRBD1	TGTGCCAGCAGACCCGGACAGGGGGATCAGCCCCAGCATTTT	CASRPGQGDQPQHF
TRBV6-5	NA	TRBJ1-6	16	NA	TGTGCCAGCAGTTACCAACAGGGTTTGAGTAATTCACCCCTCCACTTT	CASSYQQGLSNSPLHF
TRBV2	once	TRBJ2-3	13	NA	TGTGCCAGCAGTGTCTACAGCACAGATACGCAGTATTTT	CASSVYSTDTQYF
TRBV29-1	once	TRBJ2-3	15	TRBD2	TGCAGCGTTGAGGGGTGGGGACTAAGCACAGATACGCAGTATTTT	CSVEGWGLSTDTQYF
TRBV19	NA	TRBJ1-5	13	NA	TGTGCCAGTATGGGGCAGGGGTCCCAGCCCCAGCATTTT	CASMGQGSQPQHF
TRBV5-8	NA	TRBJ2-7	16	TRBD2	TGTGCCAGCAGCTCAGGACTAGCGGGGTTACCCGGAGAGCAGTACTTC	CASSSGLAGLPGEQYF
TRBV28	few	TRBJ1-5	14	NA	TGTGCCAGCAATAAGGGGTTGCGTTTTCAGCCCCAGCATTTT	CASNKGLRFQPQHF
TRBV5-4	NA	TRBJ1-2	13	NA	TGTGCCAGCAGCTTGGAGGCAGGAGGAGGCTACACCTTC	CASSLEAGGGYTF
TRBV19	once	TRBJ2-2	13	TRBD1	TGTGCCAGTAGTCGGGACAGCACCGGGGAGCTGTTTTTT	CASSRDSTGELFF
TRBV5-8	NA	TRBJ1-1	13	NA	TGTGCCAGCAGCCCCAGGGGTAGGACTGAAGCTTTCTTT	CASSPRGRTEAFF
TRBV7-2	NA	TRBJ1-5	16	NA	TGTGCCAGCAGCTTAGCGAGCGGCGGTGCCGGTGGGCCCCAGCATTTT	CASSLASGGAGGPQHF
TRBV5-1	NA	TRBJ2-5	14	TRBD1	TGCGCCAGGCTTCGGACAGGGCGTCAAGAGACCCAGTACTTC	CARLRTGRQETQYF
TRBV30	NA	TRBJ2-7	17	TRBD2	TGTGCCTGGAGTTTACCGGGACTAGCGGGAGGGCCGTACGAGCAGTACTTC	CAWSLPGLAGGPYEQYF